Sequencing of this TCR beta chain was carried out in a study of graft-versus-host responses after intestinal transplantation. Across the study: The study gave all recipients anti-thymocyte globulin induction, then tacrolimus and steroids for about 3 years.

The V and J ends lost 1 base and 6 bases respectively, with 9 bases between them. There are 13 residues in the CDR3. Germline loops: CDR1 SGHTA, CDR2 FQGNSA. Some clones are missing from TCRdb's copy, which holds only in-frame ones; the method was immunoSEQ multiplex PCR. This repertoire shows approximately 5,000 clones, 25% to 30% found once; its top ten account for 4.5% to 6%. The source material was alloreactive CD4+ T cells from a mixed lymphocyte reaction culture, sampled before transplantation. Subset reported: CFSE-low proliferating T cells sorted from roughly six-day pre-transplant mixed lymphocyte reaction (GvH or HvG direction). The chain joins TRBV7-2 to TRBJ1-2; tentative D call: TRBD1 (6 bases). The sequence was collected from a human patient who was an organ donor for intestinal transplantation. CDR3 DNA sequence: TGTGCCAGCAGCTTAGTCGCAGGGGATGGCTACACCTTC. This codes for CASSLVAGDGYTF.